One and the same sample provided the 28 T cell receptor beta chains below, sequenced in a study of PD-1 blockade in mismatch repair-deficient tumors (TCRdb year 2017). The method was the immunoSEQ multiplex PCR assay. TCRdb provides this immuneACCESS table in a form limited to in-frame rearrangements. Some clones are lacking; in checked studies, under half of them reflect an unresolved V gene, and why the rest are absent is not known. This sample gives roughly 37,000 clones in total; approximately 88% of them show up just once. Jointly, the top ten make up less than 1.3% of the sample. The sequences come from PBMCs, collected about 38 weeks after starting pembrolizumab. All receptors come from an adult with mismatch repair-deficient cancer.

The chain couples TRBV5-6 to TRBJ2-5; a possible D gene is TRBD2 (5 bases). CDR1 SGHDT and CDR2 YYEEEE come from the germline V gene. CDR3 size: 16 residues. Deletions cut 4 bases from V and 0 bases from J, with 16 bases between. The CDR3: CASSQERRTYQETQYF. CDR3 DNA: TGTGCCAGCAGCCAGGAGCGGCGGACGTACCAAGAGACCCAGTACTTC.

The chain employs TRBV5-4 and TRBJ2-5, with D unclear. Germline V gives CDR1 SGHNT, CDR2 YYREEE (reference sequence). The CDR3 consists of 14 residues. V was pared by 0 bases and J by 4 bases, with 10 bases between. CDR3 sequence: CASSLVTARETQYF. Written as DNA, the CDR3 is TGTGCCAGCAGCTTGGTCACAGCTCGAGAGACCCAGTACTTC.

CDR3: CASSLGTGFGNTIYF. CDR3 sequence (DNA): TGTGCCAGCAGCTTAGGGACAGGGTTCGGAAACACCATATATTTT. V gene TRBV7-2 combines with J gene TRBJ1-3; 8 positions agree with TRBD1. The germline V gene has CDR1 SGHTA and CDR2 FQGNSA. V lost 1 base to trimming and J lost 4 bases; unmatched junction nucleotides: 3. This CDR3 is 15 amino acids long. The complete variable domain, with remaining parts taken from reference TRBV7-2 and TRBJ1-3, reads GAGVSQSPSNKVTEKGKDVELRCDPISGHTALYWYRQSLGQGLEFLIYFQGNSAPDKSGLPSDRFSAERTGGSVSTLTIQRTQQEDSAVYLCASSLGTGFGNTIYFGEGSWLTVV.

J is TRBJ2-2 and V is TRBV28; TRBD1 matches 9 bases. CDR1 is MDHEN and CDR2 is SYDVKM in the germline V gene. This CDR3 comprises 16 residues. V gave up 4 bases and J gave up 6 bases; unmatched junction bases: 9. The CDR3 here is CASSSPGQGPPGELFF. CDR3 nucleotide sequence: TGTGCCAGCAGTTCACCGGGACAGGGCCCCCCCGGGGAGCTGTTTTTT.

The V gene is TRBV19, the J gene TRBJ1-5, with a tentative D call TRBD1 (6 bases). CDR1 is LNHDA and CDR2 is SQIVND in the germline V gene (reference sequence). This CDR3 contains 15 residues. V dropped 7 bases and J dropped 1 base, with 14 bases sitting between them. The CDR3 nucleotides read TGTGCCAGTACCCGTACAGGGTCCAGCAATCAGCCCCAGCATTTT. This gives the protein CASTRTGSSNQPQHF.

In the case of this clone: Distinct nucleotide sequences in the sample also encode this CDR3. The rearrangement uses TRBV7-9 and TRBJ2-5, with TRBD1 identical over 8 bases. Germline V lookup: CDR1 SEHNR, CDR2 FQNEAQ (reference sequence). With V trimmed by 3 bases and J by 5 bases, 2 bases remained unmatched. CDR3 length equals 13 residues. The CDR3 spells CASSLAGGETQYF. The CDR3 bases are TGTGCCAGCAGCTTGGCAGGGGGCGAGACCCAGTACTTC.

This clone was recorded only once. The gene calls are TRBV5-5 and TRBJ2-6; D may be TRBD2 (5 bases). Germline CDR1 and CDR2: SGHKS and YYEKEE (reference sequence). CDR3 length: 16 residues. V gave up 4 bases and J gave up 1 base, with 12 bases separating them. CDR3: CASSPFGESGANVLTF. In DNA form, the CDR3 reads TGTGCCAGCAGCCCGTTCGGGGAATCTGGGGCCAACGTCCTGACTTTC.

The genes are TRBV28 and TRBJ2-7, with 8 positions matching TRBD2. This CDR3 is built from 14 residues. CDR1 is MDHEN and CDR2 is SYDVKM in the germline V gene. J gave up 2 bases and V 7 bases, and 7 bases lay outside the gene matches. The CDR3 DNA reads TGTGCCAGCACTGAGACTAGCGCGACCTACGAGCAGTACTTC. It codes for CASTETSATYEQYF.

This chain connects TRBV7-9 to TRBJ2-7, with a weak D call TRBD1 (6 bases). Germline loops: CDR1 SEHNR, CDR2 FQNEAQ (reference sequence). The CDR3 extends over 15 amino acids. V was shortened by 5 bases and J by 4 bases, with 18 bases between the two germline ends. The CDR3: CASSPSTGMRYEQYF. The CDR3 DNA follows: TGTGCCAGCAGCCCCTCGACAGGTATGCGGTACGAGCAGTACTTC.

This chain links TRBV6-1 with TRBJ2-3, with 7 nucleotides matching TRBD1. The V gene's germline CDR1 is MNHNS and CDR2 SASEGT. Trimming cost V 1 base and J 5 bases; bases outside gene matches: 6. This CDR3 region has 15 residues. The CDR3 loop reads CASSEDRGLRDTQYF. The CDR3 bases are TGTGCCAGCAGTGAAGATAGGGGGCTGAGAGATACGCAGTATTTT.

This clone was observed a single time. The chain joins TRBV4-1 to TRBJ1-4; D may be TRBD1 (6 bases). Germline-derived CDR1 and CDR2 are MGHRA and YSYEKL. The germline V and J ends were trimmed by 5 bases and 5 bases, with 21 bases remaining between them. The CDR3 runs to 17 residues. CDR3 nucleotide sequence: TGCGCCAGCAGCGCGCAGGGGAGGGGAGGGTCGAATGAAAAACTGTTTTTT. Translated: CASSAQGRGGSNEKLFF.

This clone was detected only once. The chain joins TRBV11-2 to TRBJ2-7, with 7 positions matching TRBD2. V lost 5 bases, J lost 3 bases, and 7 bases stayed unmatched. CDR1 is SGHAT, CDR2 FQNNGV, per germline. The CDR3 loop spans 14 amino acids. CDR3 amino acids: CASSKTSQRYEQYF. In DNA form, the CDR3 reads TGTGCCAGCAGCAAGACTAGCCAACGCTACGAGCAGTACTTC. The full variable domain, with the rest looked up from reference TRBV11-2 and TRBJ2-7, is EAGVAQSPRYKIIEKRQSVAFWCNPISGHATLYWYQQILGQGPKLLIQFQNNGVVDDSQLPKDRFSAERLKGVDSTLKIQPAKLEDSAVYLCASSKTSQRYEQYFGPGTRLTVT.

This chain uses TRBV28 with TRBJ2-4; D might be TRBD1 (6 bases). Germline V CDR1 and CDR2: MDHEN, SYDVKM. CDR3 length equals 14 residues. V was pared by 10 bases and J by 3 bases, with 16 bases between. The CDR3 protein is CAITPGEDKNIQYF. CDR3 in DNA: TGTGCCATAACTCCAGGGGAAGACAAAAACATTCAGTACTTC.

The table lists this clone with a few counts. The chain recombines TRBV2 with TRBJ2-7, with 10 bases that match TRBD1. The germline CDR1 and CDR2 sequences are SNHLY and FYNNEI. V shed 8 bases and J 7 bases; nucleotides not matched to a gene: 11. This CDR3 spans 14 amino acids. For the CDR3, the DNA is TGTGCCAGCGCGGCCCCGGGACAGGGGTTGGAGCAGTACTTC. The encoded protein is CASAAPGQGLEQYF.

The V gene is TRBV28, the J gene TRBJ2-7; 11 nucleotides align to TRBD2. Looked up from germline, CDR1 is MDHEN and CDR2 is SYDVKM. V gave up 3 bases and J gave up 3 bases; unmatched junction bases: 4. This CDR3 has 15 amino acids. In DNA, the CDR3 is TGTGCCAGCAGTTTGCCTACTAGCGGGAGCTACGAGCAGTACTTC. Protein sequence: CASSLPTSGSYEQYF. Full variable domain (outside the CDR3, taken from reference TRBV28 and TRBJ2-7): DVKVTQSSRYLVKRTGEKVFLECVQDMDHENMFWYRQDPGLGLRLIYFSYDVKMKEKGDIPEGYSVSREKKERFSLILESASTNQTSMYLCASSLPTSGSYEQYFGPGTRLTVT.

Worth noting for this clone: The CDR3 end shows no conserved phenylalanine or tryptophan, and so a read error is likely. This chain connects TRBV7-9 to TRBJ1-2; TRBD1 might be the D (5 bases). Trimming removed 1 base from V and 4 bases from J, with 19 bases in between. CDR1 SEHNR and CDR2 FQNEAQ come from the germline V gene (reference sequence). The CDR3 loop spans 17 amino acids. Written as DNA, the CDR3 is TGTGCCAGCAGCTTAGTTTTAGGGGCGCCTCAAGGCTATGGCTACACCCTC. It specifies CASSLVLGAPQGYGYTL.

V is TRBV5-1 and J is TRBJ2-5; 8 bases are a match to TRBD2. J was trimmed by 3 bases and V by 0 bases; bases with no gene match: 10. From germline, CDR1 is SGHRS and CDR2 YFSETQ. This CDR3 contains 17 residues. The CDR3 region has the DNA TGCGCCAGCAGCTTGGGCCGAGGCCCACTAGCGGAAGAGACCCAGTACTTC. It is translated as CASSLGRGPLAEETQYF.

The chain uses TRBV9 and TRBJ2-1, with D possibly being TRBD2 (6 bases). The germline V gene has CDR1 SGDLS and CDR2 YYNGEE. Trimming stripped 4 bases from V and 5 bases from J, with 16 bases between. The CDR3 totals 15 residues. This chain's CDR3 is CASSPLGRGHNEQFF. The CDR3 DNA is TGTGCCAGCAGCCCTTTGGGGCGGGGTCACAATGAGCAGTTCTTC.

This chain connects TRBV11-2 to TRBJ2-7, with 7 bases identical to TRBD1. After removal of 1 base from V and 1 base from J, the junction contained 4 bases not matched to a gene. Germline V gives CDR1 SGHAT, CDR2 FQNNGV. The CDR3 runs to 15 residues. CDR3 bases: TGTGCCAGCAGCTTAGCCGGCAGGGGGTCCTACGAGCAGTACTTC. Its translation: CASSLAGRGSYEQYF.

This clone was observed a single time. This chain joins TRBV19 and TRBJ1-5; no firm D call. The CDR3 sequence is 15 residues long. Per germline, CDR1 LNHDA and CDR2 SQIVND (reference sequence). The V end lost 6 bases, the J end lost 6 bases, and 18 bases lay between the germline ends. The CDR3, as DNA: TGTGCCAGTAGCCCCAGAAGGAGGGTAAGTCAGCCCCAGCATTTT. It is translated as CASSPRRRVSQPQHF.

CDR3 sequence (DNA): TGTGCCACCAGCAGAGATCGTTTTACGAGCTCTGGAAACACCATATATTTT. It yields the protein CATSRDRFTSSGNTIYF. V gene TRBV15 combines with J gene TRBJ1-3, with unresolved D. V gave up 0 bases and J gave up 0 bases, with 12 bases separating them. There are 17 residues in the CDR3. Germline lookup yields CDR1 LNHNV and CDR2 YYDKDF (reference sequence).

This chain connects TRBV29-1 to TRBJ2-1; 9 positions agree with TRBD1. Unmatched junction bases numbered 5, after V lost 5 bases and J lost 3 bases. The germline V gene encodes CDR1 SQVTM and CDR2 ANQGSEA. The CDR3 totals 14 residues. CDR3 region: CSVTQGAGYNEQFF. The CDR3 coding sequence is TGCAGCGTTACACAGGGGGCGGGCTACAATGAGCAGTTCTTC.

This clone has more than one count but fewer than ten. The V gene is TRBV6-5, the J gene TRBJ2-7; TRBD1 matches at 10 bases. Germline V lookup: CDR1 MNHEY, CDR2 SVGAGI. CDR3 length: 14 residues. With 2 bases clipped from V and 5 bases from J, the junction kept 3 bases outside the gene matches. CDR3 sequence: CASSYGGTGDEQYF. In nucleotides, the CDR3 is TGTGCCAGCAGTTACGGAGGGACAGGGGACGAGCAGTACTTC.

CDR3 coding DNA: TGTGCCAGCAGAGGGGGTTCAGATACGCAGTATTTT. It specifies CASRGGSDTQYF. J is TRBJ2-3 and V is TRBV6-5; D may be TRBD1 (6 bases). Trimming stripped 6 bases from V and 4 bases from J, with 8 bases between. Germline V CDR1 and CDR2: MNHEY, SVGAGI. The CDR3 contains 12 residues.

This clone was counted once. The chain uses TRBV25-1 and TRBJ2-3, with D tentatively TRBD2 (6 bases). Per the germline V gene, CDR1 is MGHDK and CDR2 is SYGVNS. Trimming removed 1 base from V and 5 bases from J, with 16 bases in between. The CDR3 consists of 16 residues. CDR3: CASSEWSSGSRDTQYF. The CDR3 DNA reads TGTGCCAGCAGTGAATGGTCCTCCGGGAGCCGAGATACGCAGTATTTT.

This chain joins TRBV20-1 and TRBJ2-1; possible D gene TRBD1, 6 bases. Germline-derived CDR1 and CDR2 are DFQATT and SNEGSKA (reference sequence). CDR3 length: 11 residues. V gave up 5 bases and J gave up 8 bases, with 10 bases separating them. The CDR3 is CSAVRGYEQFF. The CDR3 DNA follows: TGCAGTGCTGTCAGGGGTTATGAGCAGTTCTTC.

DNA of the CDR3: TGTGCCAGCAGCGCGAGGGACAGGGACACCACAGATACGCAGTATTTT. It yields the protein CASSARDRDTTDTQYF. The chain has TRBV6-6 and TRBJ2-3; TRBD1 aligns across 9 bases. The CDR3 runs to 16 residues. Germline CDR1 and CDR2: MNHNY and SVGAGI (reference sequence). The junction had 9 bases not matched to a gene; V was cut back by 6 bases and J by 2 bases.

The V call is TRBV7-3, the J call TRBJ2-1; 10 bases are shared with TRBD2. CDR1 is SGHTA, CDR2 FQGTGA, per germline. The junction had 7 bases not matched to a gene; V was cut back by 2 bases and J by 9 bases. The CDR3 runs to 15 residues. CDR3 amino acids: CASSLGLAEGSEQFF. For the CDR3, the DNA is TGTGCCAGCAGCTTAGGACTAGCGGAGGGCAGTGAGCAGTTCTTC. Variable domain in full (rest from reference TRBV7-3 and TRBJ2-1): GAGVSQTPSNKVTEKGKYVELRCDPISGHTALYWYRQSLGQGPEFLIYFQGTGAADDSGLPNDRFFAVRPEGSVSTLKIQRTERGDSAVYLCASSLGLAEGSEQFFGPGTRLTVL.